A selection of T cell receptor beta chains follows, all from one sample in a study of monozygotic twins with inflammatory bowel disease. From its re-call of the 5' RACE reads, TCRdb lists each CDR3 protein once, without DNA. The data show around 230,000 distinct CDR3 sequences, and the top ten clones hold approximately 1.6%. The sequenced material came from blood. These receptors all stem from a human donor with ulcerative colitis or Crohn's disease, or a healthy co-twin of an affected twin (not recorded which). The CDR3 runs from the conserved cysteine through the conserved F or W.

v_gene: TRBV10-3; j_gene: TRBJ1-2; CDR3aa: CAIRPQENYGYTF
v_gene: TRBV7-9; j_gene: TRBJ1-3; CDR3aa: CASSLGHEPGNTIYF
v_gene: TRBV10-3; j_gene: TRBJ2-7; CDR3aa: CAISEIPSGDSYEQYF
v_gene: TRBV20-1; j_gene: TRBJ2-7; CDR3aa: CSARGTGDSYEQYF
v_gene: TRBV20-1; j_gene: TRBJ1-2; CDR3aa: CSARPGQGNYGYTF
v_gene: TRBV5-1; j_gene: TRBJ2-7; CDR3aa: CASSLGTHYEQYF
v_gene: TRBV6-4; j_gene: TRBJ1-2; CDR3aa: CASAPGPGYGYTF
v_gene: TRBV6-5; j_gene: TRBJ2-7; CDR3aa: CASSYSGLRGATYEQYF
v_gene: TRBV6-5; j_gene: TRBJ2-5; CDR3aa: CASSYYDSPYPETQYF
v_gene: TRBV5-1; j_gene: TRBJ2-1; CDR3aa: CASSSPGLAGGTSSYNEQFF
v_gene: TRBV3-1; j_gene: TRBJ1-5; CDR3aa: CASSPTGPNQPQHF
v_gene: TRBV3-1; j_gene: TRBJ1-2; CDR3aa: CASSYEDFRGYTF
v_gene: TRBV5-1; j_gene: TRBJ1-1; CDR3aa: CASSPFGTGNTEAFF
v_gene: TRBV29-1; j_gene: TRBJ1-1; CDR3aa: CSVDPMGTEAFF
v_gene: TRBV2; j_gene: TRBJ1-5; CDR3aa: CASKNDSFNQPQHF
v_gene: TRBV5-1; j_gene: TRBJ1-1; CDR3aa: CATGTGDSNTEAFF
v_gene: TRBV7-2; j_gene: TRBJ2-7; CDR3aa: CASSLGLAGLYEQYF
v_gene: TRBV24-1; j_gene: TRBJ2-3; CDR3aa: CATSEDRGVTDTQYF
v_gene: TRBV5-1; j_gene: TRBJ1-4; CDR3aa: CASSLGRTGPNEKLFF
v_gene: TRBV7-2; j_gene: TRBJ2-1; CDR3aa: CASSLGQGGVSSYNEQFF
v_gene: TRBV9; j_gene: TRBJ2-7; CDR3aa: CASSVGGGFDEQYF
v_gene: TRBV27; j_gene: TRBJ2-7; CDR3aa: CASSFQGVGFYEQYF
v_gene: TRBV2; j_gene: TRBJ2-1; CDR3aa: CASSEALMWVSTTGEQFF
v_gene: TRBV9; j_gene: TRBJ1-4; CDR3aa: CASSTRTGLNEKLFF
v_gene: TRBV7-2; j_gene: TRBJ2-5; CDR3aa: CASRLGVIAGGPETQYF
v_gene: TRBV20-1; j_gene: TRBJ1-6; CDR3aa: CSAKQQGVKPLHF
v_gene: TRBV7-2; j_gene: TRBJ2-5; CDR3aa: CASRLGAQETQYF
v_gene: TRBV5-1; j_gene: TRBJ2-5; CDR3aa: CASSPWEQETQYF